The 27 T cell receptor beta chains below all came from one sample that was sequenced in a study of cytomegalovirus exposure and HLA in healthy donors. Primers for the PCR totalled 60 Vbeta and 13 Jbeta. The protocol was immunoSEQ multiplex PCR, while the TCRdb copy is restricted to in-frame clones and leaves out a portion. Seen here are some 99,000 clones, around three quarters observed once, and the top ten hold more than 1.5%. Sequences were obtained from PBMCs. These receptors all stem from a man between 40 and 49 years old in good health and CMV-seronegative.

This sequence joins TRBV5-4 and TRBJ2-6, with TRBD1 identical over 9 bases. Germline V gene lookup returns CDR1 SGHNT and CDR2 YYREEE (reference sequence). The length of the CDR3 is 17 residues. Trimming at V came to 0 bases and at J to 4 bases, leaving 5 bases not matched to a gene. CDR3 nucleotides: TGTGCCAGCAGCTTGGGGGGACAGGGATCAGGGGCCAACGTCCTGACTTTC. Translating gives CASSLGGQGSGANVLTF.

V gene TRBV7-3 combines with J gene TRBJ2-3; 9 positions agree with TRBD2. Unmatched junction bases numbered 7, after V lost 0 bases and J lost 0 bases. The CDR3 contains 18 residues. Germline lookup yields CDR1 SGHTA and CDR2 FQGTGA. The CDR3 reads CASSLTFGGGGSTDTQYF. Here the CDR3 DNA reads TGTGCCAGCAGCTTAACGTTTGGCGGGGGGGGAAGCACAGATACGCAGTATTTT.

The V and J genes are TRBV5-1 and TRBJ2-2; D perhaps matches TRBD2 (6 bases). Germline V gene sequence: CDR1 SGHRS, CDR2 YFSETQ. The CDR3 is made up of 14 amino acids. The V end was cut by 4 bases, the J end by 6 bases, with 13 bases between. CDR3: CASSLAREAGELFF. The CDR3 DNA follows: TGCGCCAGCAGCCTCGCAAGGGAGGCCGGGGAGCTGTTTTTT.

The chain carries TRBV7-2 and TRBJ2-4, with a weak D call TRBD1 (5 bases). The CDR3 runs to 16 residues. The V end was cut by 5 bases, the J end by 0 bases, with 14 bases between. The germline V gene encodes CDR1 SGHTA and CDR2 FQGNSA. The CDR3 is CASSPQSGLAKNIQYF. CDR3 coding DNA: TGTGCCAGCAGCCCCCAATCAGGGCTAGCCAAAAACATTCAGTACTTC.

The count of this clone is one. This chain links TRBV9 with TRBJ2-1; tentatively, D is TRBD1 (6 bases). The CDR3 has 13 residues. V lost 6 bases, J lost 7 bases, and 14 bases lay in between. Per germline, CDR1 SGDLS and CDR2 YYNGEE. The CDR3 nucleotides read TGTGCCAGCAATACAGGGTCTCAGAATGAGCAGTTCTTC. Translated, it gives CASNTGSQNEQFF. Supplemented by reference TRBV9 and TRBJ2-1, the full variable domain reads DSGVTQTPKHLITATGQRVTLRCSPRSGDLSVYWYQQSLDQGLQFLIQYYNGEERAKGNILERFSAQQFPDLHSELNLSSLELGDSALYFCASNTGSQNEQFFGPGTRLTVL.

The chain links TRBV6-5 to TRBJ2-2, with 9 bases lining up with TRBD1. The CDR3 length is 15 residues. Germline CDR1 MNHEY, CDR2 SVGAGI. V gave up 7 bases and J gave up 5 bases; unmatched junction bases: 8. The CDR3 protein is CASTMTGGKTGELFF. CDR3 nucleotide sequence: TGTGCCAGCACTATGACAGGGGGTAAAACCGGGGAGCTGTTTTTT.

This chain links TRBV29-1 with TRBJ2-7; D is possibly TRBD1 (5 bases). The CDR3 length is 14 residues. In germline, CDR1 is SQVTM, CDR2 ANQGSEA. Trimming removed 5 bases from V and 2 bases from J, with 16 bases in between. The CDR3 DNA follows: TGCAGCGTTTGGAGTGGACACCGCACCTACGAGCAGTACTTC. It codes for CSVWSGHRTYEQYF.

The chain carries TRBV18 and TRBJ1-1; the D gene is possibly TRBD1 (5 bases). This CDR3 comprises 15 residues. CDR1 KGHSH and CDR2 LQKENI come from the germline V gene. V lost 3 bases to trimming and J lost 0 bases, with 11 bases between them. For the CDR3, the DNA is TGTGCCAGCTCACCTACGACGGACATGAACACTGAAGCTTTCTTT. Protein sequence: CASSPTTDMNTEAFF. Filled out from reference TRBV18 and TRBJ1-1, the complete variable domain reads NAGVMQNPRHLVRRRGQEARLRCSPMKGHSHVYWYRQLPEEGLKFMVYLQKENIIDESGMPKERFSAEFPKEGPSILRIQQVVRGDSAAYFCASSPTTDMNTEAFFGQGTRLTVV.

The chain uses TRBV11-2 and TRBJ2-2, with D possibly TRBD1 on 6 matching bases. The CDR3 contains 15 residues. Germline CDR1 and CDR2: SGHAT and FQNNGV. Trimming pared 6 bases from V and 7 bases from J, leaving 18 bases between. The CDR3 nucleotides are TGTGCCAGCAGGTCGGACAGACACTTGGGCGGGGAGCTGTTTTTT. Protein sequence: CASRSDRHLGGELFF. The variable domain in full, completed from reference TRBV11-2 and TRBJ2-2, reads EAGVAQSPRYKIIEKRQSVAFWCNPISGHATLYWYQQILGQGPKLLIQFQNNGVVDDSQLPKDRFSAERLKGVDSTLKIQPAKLEDSAVYLCASRSDRHLGGELFFGEGSRLTVL.

Points on this clone: One end of the junction does not line up with germline, which may come from a read error. The chain couples TRBV7-9 to TRBJ2-3, with TRBD2 matching over 7 bases. The CDR3 is 18 amino acids. Germline-derived CDR1 and CDR2 are SEHNR and FQNEAQ (reference sequence). CDR3 bases: TGTTCCAGCAGCTTAGGTCCCCATGGGGGGGTCCAAGGTAGTACGCAGTATTTT. It specifies CSSSLGPHGGVQGSTQYF.

The V call is TRBV7-9, the J call TRBJ2-2, with 10 bases lining up with TRBD2. CDR1 is SEHNR and CDR2 is FQNEAQ in the germline V gene (reference sequence). V shed 5 bases and J 2 bases; nucleotides not matched to a gene: 8. CDR3 size: 17 residues. DNA of the CDR3: TGTGCCAGCAGCCCTTGGCTAGCGGGGGTAAACACCGGGGAGCTGTTTTTT. This gives the protein CASSPWLAGVNTGELFF.

The genes are TRBV6-5 and TRBJ1-1; TRBD1 might be the D (5 bases). Trimming cost V 0 bases and J 4 bases, with 6 bases left between them. The CDR3 loop spans 13 amino acids. Germline CDR1 is MNHEY and CDR2 is SVGAGI. CDR3 coding DNA: TGTGCCAGCAGTTACTCGGGGGGCACTGAAGCTTTCTTT. Its translation: CASSYSGGTEAFF.

In this sample, this clone turned up once. The J gene is TRBJ1-4, the V gene TRBV4-2; D possibly corresponds to TRBD1 (5 bases). CDR3 length: 14 amino acids. Per the germline V gene, CDR1 is LGHNA and CDR2 is YNFKEQ. V was trimmed by 1 base and J by 7 bases, leaving 10 bases between them. This chain's CDR3 is CASSQGGQAEKLFF. Here the CDR3 DNA reads TGTGCCAGCAGCCAAGGGGGCCAGGCTGAAAAACTGTTTTTT.

The chain couples TRBV5-4 to TRBJ2-7, with TRBD2 matching 10 bases. This CDR3 region has 16 residues. Per germline, CDR1 SGHNT and CDR2 YYREEE (reference sequence). V dropped 0 bases and J dropped 0; count of bases not matched to a gene: 3. CDR3 DNA sequence: TGTGCCAGCAGCTTGGCGCTAGCGGGGGTCTCCTACGAGCAGTACTTC. This gives the protein CASSLALAGVSYEQYF. Complete variable domain (other parts from reference TRBV5-4 and TRBJ2-7): ETGVTQSPTHLIKTRGQQVTLRCSSQSGHNTVSWYQQALGQGPQFIFQYYREEENGRGNFPPRFSGLQFPNYSSELNVNALELDDSALYLCASSLALAGVSYEQYFGPGTRLTVT.

The table lists this clone with a few counts. The CDR3 sequence: CASSQRSPGLAGRYEQFF. The CDR3 bases are TGCGCCAGCAGCCAACGATCGCCGGGACTAGCGGGGAGGTATGAGCAGTTCTTC. The rearrangement uses TRBV4-3 and TRBJ2-1, with 13 bases that match TRBD2. V shed 2 bases, J shed 8 bases, and the junction held 12 bases outside the gene matches. Germline assignment: CDR1 LGHNA and CDR2 YSLEER. CDR3 length equals 18 residues.

This chain uses TRBV6-1 with TRBJ2-5, with TRBD2 identical over 7 bases. Judging by the DNA end, TRBJ2-7 fits better; the J call may be wrong. This CDR3 comprises 14 residues. Germline loops: CDR1 MNHNS, CDR2 SASEGT. The CDR3 loop is CASSSRTRAYEQYF. DNA for the CDR3: TGTGCCAGCTCATCAAGGACTAGGGCCTACGAGCAGTACTTC.

The CDR3 nucleotides read TGTGCCAGCCGACGCAGGCATACCGCTGAAGCTTTCTTT. This encodes CASRRRHTAEAFF. The chain carries TRBV19 and TRBJ1-1, with D unresolved. Per the germline V gene, CDR1 is LNHDA and CDR2 is SQIVND (reference sequence). This CDR3 contains 13 residues. V lost 9 bases and J 6 bases, leaving 17 bases between the germline ends.

The rearrangement joins TRBV7-9 to TRBJ1-4; 7 bases match TRBD1. CDR1 is SEHNR, CDR2 FQNEAQ, per germline (reference sequence). J was trimmed by 4 bases and V by 5 bases; bases with no gene match: 4. The CDR3 covers 14 residues. CDR3 loop: CASSRGQDNEKLFF. The CDR3 DNA reads as TGTGCCAGCAGCCGAGGACAGGATAATGAAAAACTGTTTTTT.

The chain carries TRBV28 and TRBJ2-7; tentative D call: TRBD2 (5 bases). Germline V gene sequence: CDR1 MDHEN, CDR2 SYDVKM. The V and J ends lost 8 bases and 0 bases respectively, with 14 bases between them. This CDR3 has 14 residues. The CDR3 nucleotides are TGTGCCAGCCTCGGACGGGATCGCTCCTACGAGCAGTACTTC. Amino acids: CASLGRDRSYEQYF.

This chain joins TRBV27 and TRBJ2-3; 9 bases map to TRBD1. This CDR3 contains 16 residues. From germline, CDR1 is MNHEY and CDR2 SMNVEV (reference sequence). J lost 4 bases, V lost 4 bases, and 9 bases had no gene match. The CDR3 DNA reads as TGTGCCAGCAGTTCTCACAGGGGGCTAGTTTCAGATACGCAGTATTTT. Residues: CASSSHRGLVSDTQYF.

This clone was counted only a few times. The chain joins TRBV7-8 to TRBJ2-1, with TRBD2 matching over 7 bases. With V trimmed by 11 bases and J by 4 bases, 8 bases remained unmatched. Germline-derived CDR1 and CDR2 are SGHVS and FQNEAQ. CDR3 length equals 13 residues. This CDR3 reads CAGRLALYNEQFF. The CDR3 DNA reads as TGTGCCGGACGACTAGCCCTTTACAATGAGCAGTTCTTC.

The chain recombines TRBV6-1 with TRBJ1-2, with a possible D match to TRBD1 (5 bases). The CDR3 covers 12 residues. The germline V gene has CDR1 MNHNS and CDR2 SASEGT. V was clipped by 4 bases and J by 8 bases, with 11 bases between them. The CDR3 loop reads CASSGGDWGYTF. Written as DNA, the CDR3 is TGTGCCAGCAGTGGCGGGGACTGGGGCTACACCTTC.

This clone appeared a few times. The chain uses TRBV7-3 and TRBJ2-1; 7 bases map to TRBD2. The length of the CDR3 is 14 residues. V lost 0 bases and J lost 6; bases outside the gene matches: 2. From germline, CDR1 is SGHTA and CDR2 FQGTGA. In DNA form, the CDR3 reads TGTGCCAGCAGCTTAACAGGGGAGGGCAATGAGCAGTTCTTC. This sequence encodes CASSLTGEGNEQFF. Full variable domain (rest looked up from reference TRBV7-3 and TRBJ2-1): GAGVSQTPSNKVTEKGKYVELRCDPISGHTALYWYRQSLGQGPEFLIYFQGTGAADDSGLPNDRFFAVRPEGSVSTLKIQRTERGDSAVYLCASSLTGEGNEQFFGPGTRLTVL.

J is TRBJ1-5 and V is TRBV28; D possibly corresponds to TRBD1 (5 bases). The CDR3 sequence is 17 residues long. Deletions cut 6 bases from V and 4 bases from J, with 22 bases between. CDR1 is MDHEN and CDR2 is SYDVKM in the germline V gene. CDR3 in DNA: TGTGCCAGCAGCTTTGCCCTCTGGTGGGGGGTAAATCAGCCCCAGCATTTT. This encodes CASSFALWWGVNQPQHF.

The chain employs TRBV7-8 and TRBJ1-3; a weak D match, TRBD1 (5 bases). Germline assignment: CDR1 SGHVS and CDR2 FQNEAQ. The germline V and J ends were trimmed by 7 bases and 1 base, with 20 bases remaining between them. This CDR3 has 17 residues. The CDR3 region is CASNSGGLEYSGNTIYF. In DNA form, the CDR3 reads TGTGCCAGCAACTCCGGGGGTTTAGAATATTCTGGAAACACCATATATTTT.

The genes are TRBV9 and TRBJ1-2; D remains ambiguous. Germline CDR1 is SGDLS and CDR2 is YYNGEE. Deletions cut 0 bases from V and 0 bases from J, with 12 bases between. The CDR3 has 16 amino acids. CDR3: CASSVGEAPTNYGYTF. The CDR3 nucleotides read TGTGCCAGCAGCGTAGGGGAGGCACCCACTAACTATGGCTACACCTTC.

J is TRBJ2-7 and V is TRBV11-2, with 7 bases matching TRBD1. Looked up from germline, CDR1 is SGHAT and CDR2 is FQNNGV. This CDR3 has 14 residues. The V and J ends lost 5 bases and 7 bases, in that order; junction bases with no gene match: 11. DNA for the CDR3: TGTGCCAGCAGCGACAAGGGACAGCGGTTAGAGCAGTACTTC. It translates to CASSDKGQRLEQYF. Supplemented by reference TRBV11-2 and TRBJ2-7, the full variable domain reads EAGVAQSPRYKIIEKRQSVAFWCNPISGHATLYWYQQILGQGPKLLIQFQNNGVVDDSQLPKDRFSAERLKGVDSTLKIQPAKLEDSAVYLCASSDKGQRLEQYFGPGTRLTVT.